Shown below are 26 T cell receptor beta chains from a single sample sequenced in a study of T cell changes during pregnancy in multiple sclerosis. Using immunoSEQ multiplex PCR, the repertoire was profiled, and TCRdb retains in-frame clones only, with some absent. Seen here are about 40,000 clones, 89% observed once, and the top ten hold around 0.49%. Material: CD4+ T cells from peripheral blood mononuclear cells, obtained in the first trimester of pregnancy. These receptors all come from a female donor with multiple sclerosis, enrolled in a pregnancy study.

The chain couples TRBV19 to TRBJ2-3, with D maybe TRBD2 (5 bases). CDR1 and CDR2 (germline): LNHDA, SQIVND (reference sequence). Trimming removed 6 bases at V and 0 bases at J, with 13 bases between. The CDR3 spans 15 residues. The CDR3 spells CASRTIGSSTDTQYF. CDR3 DNA: TGTGCCAGTAGGACTATTGGTTCTAGCACAGATACGCAGTATTTT.

This clone occurred a few times. The CDR3 protein is CASTDRAPYEQYF. CDR3 DNA: TGTGCCAGCACCGACAGGGCCCCCTACGAGCAGTACTTC. The V call is TRBV6-1, the J call TRBJ2-7, with 7 bases matching TRBD1. From germline, CDR1 is MNHNS and CDR2 SASEGT. V lost 7 bases and J lost 2; bases outside the gene matches: 5. CDR3 length: 13 amino acids.

The rearrangement links TRBV11-2 to TRBJ2-7, with D possibly matching TRBD2 (5 bases). CDR3 length equals 14 residues. The V gene lost 4 bases and the J gene lost 8 bases, with 18 bases spanning the gap. The germline V gene has CDR1 SGHAT and CDR2 FQNNGV. The CDR3 sequence is CASSSQDFGRKQYF. The CDR3 region has the DNA TGTGCCAGCAGCTCCCAGGACTTCGGCCGCAAGCAGTACTTC.

The V and J genes are TRBV5-1 and TRBJ2-7; D perhaps matches TRBD2 (6 bases). Germline V gene data show CDR1 as SGHRS and CDR2 as YFSETQ. V was shortened by 4 bases and J by 3 bases, with 17 bases between the two germline ends. The CDR3 has 15 residues. The CDR3 loop reads CASSPGGTGVYEQYF. CDR3 in DNA: TGCGCCAGCAGCCCCGGAGGGACTGGGGTCTACGAGCAGTACTTC.

This sequence joins TRBV19 and TRBJ2-7, with 13 bases that match TRBD2. Germline-derived CDR1 and CDR2 are LNHDA and SQIVND (reference sequence). This CDR3 contains 17 residues. With V trimmed by 5 bases and J by 4 bases, 11 bases remained unmatched. CDR3 DNA: TGTGCCAGTAGTCCGCGGACTAGCGGGGGTATGGGATACGAGCAGTACTTC. Amino acid sequence: CASSPRTSGGMGYEQYF.

The chain couples TRBV7-9 to TRBJ1-3; 8 bases map to TRBD1. CDR1 is SEHNR, CDR2 FQNEAQ, per germline (reference sequence). CDR3 length: 18 residues. The J segment lost 4 bases and the V segment lost 1 base, leaving 12 bases of the junction unmatched. CDR3 residues: CASSLDGQGANLGNTIYF. CDR3 coding DNA: TGTGCCAGCAGCTTAGATGGTCAGGGGGCCAACTTGGGAAACACCATATATTTT.

The table lists this clone with a count of one. The chain couples TRBV6-5 to TRBJ1-2, with 10 nucleotides matching TRBD1. The CDR3 contains 13 residues. Losses at the gene ends were 7 bases for V and 2 bases for J; bases not matched to a gene: 1. In germline, CDR1 is MNHEY, CDR2 SVGAGI. CDR3 protein: CASKTGGNYGYTF. CDR3 DNA: TGTGCCAGCAAGACAGGGGGCAACTATGGCTACACCTTC.

The rearrangement joins TRBV2 to TRBJ1-5; TRBD1 aligns across 8 bases. Germline V gives CDR1 SNHLY, CDR2 FYNNEI. V lost 8 bases to trimming and J lost 4 bases; unmatched junction nucleotides: 4. CDR3 length: 13 residues. This chain's CDR3 is CASGRQGNQPQHF. In DNA form, the CDR3 reads TGTGCCAGCGGCCGACAGGGGAATCAGCCCCAGCATTTT.

This chain links TRBV9 with TRBJ2-5, with TRBD2 matching 9 bases. Looked up from germline, CDR1 is SGDLS and CDR2 is YYNGEE. Trimming cost V 0 bases and J 4 bases; bases outside gene matches: 7. There are 16 residues in the CDR3. DNA for the CDR3: TGTGCCAGCAGCGTAGAAGGCGGGGGGGCCGGAGAGACCCAGTACTTC. Its protein product is CASSVEGGGAGETQYF.

The chain links TRBV6-4 to TRBJ1-5; TRBD1 aligns across 7 bases. The CDR3 consists of 16 residues. Germline V gene data show CDR1 as MRHNA and CDR2 as SNTAGT. V was pared by 8 bases and J by 5 bases, with 15 bases of the junction left unmatched. CDR3 in DNA: TGTGCCAGCGTTGGGACAGCTTGTTTGGTCCATCAGCCCCAGCATTTT. This codes for CASVGTACLVHQPQHF.

The V gene is TRBV2, the J gene TRBJ1-1, with 9 bases aligning to TRBD1. The junction had 13 bases not matched to a gene; V was cut back by 7 bases and J by 4 bases. CDR1 SNHLY and CDR2 FYNNEI come from the germline V gene. The CDR3 contains 16 residues. The CDR3 region is CASNRDRDALGTEAFF. For the CDR3, the DNA is TGTGCCAGCAACCGGGACAGGGACGCTTTGGGCACTGAAGCTTTCTTT. The full variable domain, rest sourced from reference TRBV2 and TRBJ1-1, is EPEVTQTPSHQVTQMGQEVILRCVPISNHLYFYWYRQILGQKVEFLVSFYNNEISEKSEIFDDQFSVERPDGSNFTLKIRSTKLEDSAMYFCASNRDRDALGTEAFFGQGTRLTVV.

The chain has TRBV4-3 and TRBJ2-1; 12 bases map to TRBD2. Germline CDR1 is LGHNA and CDR2 is YSLEER. V was pared by 0 bases and J by 8 bases, with 8 bases of the junction left unmatched. The CDR3 is 17 residues long. This CDR3 reads CASSQEMETSGGYEQFF. CDR3 DNA sequence: TGCGCCAGCAGCCAAGAAATGGAGACTAGCGGGGGCTATGAGCAGTTCTTC.

This rearrangement joins TRBV7-2 to TRBJ1-1, with D possibly TRBD1 on 6 matching bases. Germline lookup yields CDR1 SGHTA and CDR2 FQGNSA. Trimming removed 5 bases at V and 3 bases at J, with 16 bases between. CDR3 length: 15 residues. DNA for the CDR3: TGTGCCAGCAGCCAGCGGGGGGGCAGGCACACTGAAGCTTTCTTT. Amino acid sequence: CASSQRGGRHTEAFF.

V is TRBV7-2 and J is TRBJ2-7; the match to TRBD1 covers 8 bases. This CDR3 region has 14 residues. V trimming: 7 bases; J trimming: 2 bases; junction bases outside the gene matches: 7. Germline lookup yields CDR1 SGHTA and CDR2 FQGNSA. The CDR3 spells CASTGSGGAYEQYF. The CDR3 coding sequence is TGTGCCAGCACAGGATCAGGGGGCGCCTACGAGCAGTACTTC. Looking up the rest from reference TRBV7-2 and TRBJ2-7 gives the full variable domain: GAGVSQSPSNKVTEKGKDVELRCDPISGHTALYWYRQSLGQGLEFLIYFQGNSAPDKSGLPSDRFSAERTGGSVSTLTIQRTQQEDSAVYLCASTGSGGAYEQYFGPGTRLTVT.

The chain has TRBV6-5 and TRBJ2-7; 9 bases match TRBD1. This CDR3 has 15 residues. Germline assignment: CDR1 MNHEY and CDR2 SVGAGI. J lost 2 bases, V lost 6 bases, and 8 bases had no gene match. CDR3: CASRFSQGAAYEQYF. The DNA for the CDR3 is TGTGCCAGCAGATTTTCACAGGGGGCTGCCTACGAGCAGTACTTC.

This rearrangement joins TRBV7-7 to TRBJ2-6, with D perhaps matching TRBD2 (5 bases). The CDR3 runs 17 residues. Between the trimmed V and J ends, which lost 5 bases and 0 bases, there was a span of 14 bases. Germline CDR1 SSHAT, CDR2 FNYEAQ (reference sequence). The CDR3 is CASSPRTESSGANVLTF. CDR3 DNA: TGTGCCAGCAGCCCCCGGACTGAGAGCTCTGGGGCCAACGTCCTGACTTTC.

The genes are TRBV18 and TRBJ2-3, with D possibly TRBD2 on 5 matching bases. The V and J ends lost 6 bases and 5 bases respectively, with 12 bases between them. The CDR3 runs 13 residues. Per the germline V gene, CDR1 is KGHSH and CDR2 is LQKENI. CDR3 sequence: CASSGRGGDTQYF. CDR3 nucleotides: TGTGCCAGCTCCGGCCGAGGAGGAGATACGCAGTATTTT.

The chain combines TRBV30 with TRBJ1-5; 10 bases fit TRBD1. The CDR3 sequence is 18 residues long. Germline V gives CDR1 GTSNPN, CDR2 SVGIG (reference sequence). The junction had 10 bases not matched to a gene; V was cut back by 1 base and J by 1 base. CDR3 sequence: CAWSGAFGTGESNQPQHF. The CDR3, as DNA: TGTGCCTGGAGTGGGGCCTTCGGGACAGGGGAAAGCAATCAGCCCCAGCATTTT.

The V and J genes are TRBV5-1 and TRBJ2-7, with D possibly TRBD1 on 6 matching bases. V lost 1 base and J lost 5, with 10 bases in between. This CDR3 is built from 13 residues. Germline assignment: CDR1 SGHRS and CDR2 YFSETQ. CDR3 in amino acids: CASSLWQGHEQYF. The CDR3 DNA follows: TGCGCCAGCAGCTTGTGGCAGGGGCACGAGCAGTACTTC.

The chain uses TRBV5-1 and TRBJ1-1, with D possibly TRBD1 on 5 matching bases. Trimming took off 3 bases at V and 6 bases at J, with 15 bases between the two ends. CDR1 and CDR2 (germline): SGHRS, YFSETQ. The length of the CDR3 is 14 residues. The CDR3 region has the DNA TGCGCCAGCAGCTCAGGGTTTCGGACACCTGAAGCTTTCTTT. Residues: CASSSGFRTPEAFF.

The J gene is TRBJ2-6, the V gene TRBV27, with D possibly being TRBD2 (5 bases). Trimming cost V 6 bases and J 0 bases, with 12 bases left between them. This CDR3 contains 16 residues. In germline, CDR1 is MNHEY, CDR2 SMNVEV (reference sequence). The CDR3 spells CASSYGSFSGANVLTF. Here the CDR3 DNA reads TGTGCCAGCAGCTATGGGAGTTTCTCTGGGGCCAACGTCCTGACTTTC.

The rearrangement joins TRBV6-5 to TRBJ2-1, with TRBD2 matching 12 bases. Germline V gene data show CDR1 as MNHEY and CDR2 as SVGAGI. CDR3 length equals 15 residues. The trim removed 5 bases at V and 6 bases at J, leaving 5 bases unmatched. Written as DNA, the CDR3 is TGTGCCAGCAGTCAGCTAGCGGGGGGGCCCAATGAGCAGTTCTTC. It specifies CASSQLAGGPNEQFF.

This rearrangement joins TRBV7-2 to TRBJ1-2, with 11 nucleotides matching TRBD1. CDR3 length: 14 amino acids. Germline assignment: CDR1 SGHTA and CDR2 FQGNSA. V lost 4 bases, J lost 7 bases, and 5 bases stayed unmatched. The CDR3 spells CASSWDRGGRGYTF. The CDR3 nucleotides read TGTGCCAGCAGCTGGGACAGGGGGGGACGTGGCTACACCTTC.

This chain connects TRBV10-2 to TRBJ1-4; a possible D gene is TRBD1 (5 bases). The V end lost 8 bases, the J end lost 3 bases, and 10 bases lay between the germline ends. The CDR3 contains 13 residues. Germline V gene sequence: CDR1 WSHSY, CDR2 SAAADI. The CDR3 DNA reads TGCGCCAGCGCCGCAGGGTCTAATGAAAAACTGTTTTTT. Translated: CASAAGSNEKLFF.

The table lists this clone with a few counts. This chain connects TRBV2 to TRBJ1-1; D might be TRBD1 (6 bases). The V gene lost 4 bases and the J gene lost 3 bases, with 12 bases spanning the gap. CDR3 length equals 14 residues. The germline V gene has CDR1 SNHLY and CDR2 FYNNEI. The CDR3 loop reads CASSVTGWDTEAFF. CDR3 coding DNA: TGTGCCAGCAGTGTCACAGGGTGGGACACTGAAGCTTTCTTT.

This clone was counted once. The J gene is TRBJ2-7, the V gene TRBV27; TRBD1 matches 8 bases. Per germline, CDR1 MNHEY and CDR2 SMNVEV (reference sequence). The trim removed 4 bases at V and 5 bases at J, leaving 10 bases unmatched. The CDR3 runs 15 residues. The CDR3 DNA sequence: TGTGCCAGCAGTTCGGCATTAAGGACAGGGAACGAGCAGTACTTC. It encodes CASSSALRTGNEQYF.